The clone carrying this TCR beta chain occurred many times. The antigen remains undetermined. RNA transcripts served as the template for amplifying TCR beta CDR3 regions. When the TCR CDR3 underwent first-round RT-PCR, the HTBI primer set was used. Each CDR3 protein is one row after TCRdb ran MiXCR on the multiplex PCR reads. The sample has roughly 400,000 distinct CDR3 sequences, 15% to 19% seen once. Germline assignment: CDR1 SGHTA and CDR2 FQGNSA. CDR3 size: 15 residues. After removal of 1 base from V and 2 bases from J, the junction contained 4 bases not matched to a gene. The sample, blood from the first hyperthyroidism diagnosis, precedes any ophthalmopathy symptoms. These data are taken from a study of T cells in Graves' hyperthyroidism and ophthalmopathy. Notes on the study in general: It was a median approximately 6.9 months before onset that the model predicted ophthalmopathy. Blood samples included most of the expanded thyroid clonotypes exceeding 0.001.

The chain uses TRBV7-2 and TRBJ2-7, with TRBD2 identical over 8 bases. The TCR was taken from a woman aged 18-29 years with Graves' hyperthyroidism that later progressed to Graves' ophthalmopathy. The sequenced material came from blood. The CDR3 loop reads CASSLEVAGTYEQYF. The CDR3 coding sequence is TGTGCCAGCAGCTTAGAGGTAGCGGGAACCTACGAGCAGTACTTC.